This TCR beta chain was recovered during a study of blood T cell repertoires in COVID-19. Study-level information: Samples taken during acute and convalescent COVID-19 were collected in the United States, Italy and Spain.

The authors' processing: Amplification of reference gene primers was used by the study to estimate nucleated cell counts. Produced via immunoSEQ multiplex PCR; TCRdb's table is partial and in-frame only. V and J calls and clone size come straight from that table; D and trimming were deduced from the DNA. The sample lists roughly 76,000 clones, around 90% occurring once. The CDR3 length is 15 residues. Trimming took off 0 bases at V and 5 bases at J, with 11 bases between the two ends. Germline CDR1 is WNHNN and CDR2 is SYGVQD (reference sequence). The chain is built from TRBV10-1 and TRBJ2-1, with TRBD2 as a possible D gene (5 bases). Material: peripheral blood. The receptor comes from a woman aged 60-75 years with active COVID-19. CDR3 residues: CASSESLAEHNEQFF. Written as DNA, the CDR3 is TGCGCCAGCAGTGAGTCTCTAGCAGAACACAATGAGCAGTTCTTC.